This section outlines one T cell receptor beta chain sequence together with its context. Losses at the gene ends were 1 base for V and 3 bases for J; bases not matched to a gene: 4. From germline, CDR1 is SGHAT and CDR2 FQDESV (reference sequence). The CDR3 loop spans 16 amino acids. Per the authors' pipeline: It was from reference gene primer amplification that nucleated cell counts were estimated. The table came from immunoSEQ multiplex PCR; TCRdb's copy has only in-frame clones and leaves some out. V and J calls and clone size are copied from that table; D and trimming were computed from the DNA. The data contain some 200,000 clones, about 78% of them singletons. The source of the sample is a study of blood T cell repertoires in COVID-19. Across the whole study: Samples of COVID-19 (acute and convalescent) were obtained from the United States, Italy and Spain. T cells, B-cell-depleted T cells, or PBMCs supplied cDNA or gDNA.

The receptor's source is a woman aged 45 to 65 with active or convalescent COVID-19. The chain carries TRBV11-1 and TRBJ2-2; the match to TRBD2 covers 8 bases. The specimen sequenced was peripheral blood. CDR3 coding DNA: TGTGCCAGCAGCTTAGGGACTAGCCTATACACCGGGGAGCTGTTTTTT. It encodes CASSLGTSLYTGELFF.